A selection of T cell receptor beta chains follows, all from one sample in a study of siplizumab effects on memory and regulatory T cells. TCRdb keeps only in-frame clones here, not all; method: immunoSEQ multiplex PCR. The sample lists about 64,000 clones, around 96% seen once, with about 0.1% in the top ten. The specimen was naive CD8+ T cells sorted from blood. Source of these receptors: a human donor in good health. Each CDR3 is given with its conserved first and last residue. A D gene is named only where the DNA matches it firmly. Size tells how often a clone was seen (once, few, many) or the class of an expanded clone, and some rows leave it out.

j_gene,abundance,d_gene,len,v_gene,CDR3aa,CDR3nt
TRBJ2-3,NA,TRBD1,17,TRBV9,CASSEPSTGTSTDTQYF,TGTGCCAGCAGCGAGCCCTCGACAGGGACAAGCACAGATACGCAGTATTTT
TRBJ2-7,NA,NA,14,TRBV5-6,CASSKQGGAYEQYF,TGTGCCAGCAGCAAGCAGGGGGGCGCCTACGAGCAGTACTTC
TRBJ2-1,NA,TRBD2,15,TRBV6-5,CASSYTSSGGNEQFF,TGTGCCAGCAGTTATACGTCTAGCGGGGGTAATGAGCAGTTCTTC
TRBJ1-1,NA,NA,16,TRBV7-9,CASSYLRGTVNTEAFF,TGTGCCAGCAGCTACCTGCGCGGGACCGTGAACACTGAAGCTTTCTTT
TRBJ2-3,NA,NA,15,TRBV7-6,CASSLGLPSTDTQYF,TGTGCCAGCAGCTTAGGTCTCCCTAGCACAGATACGCAGTATTTT
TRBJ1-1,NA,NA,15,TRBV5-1,CASTFESPTNTEAFF,TGCGCCAGCACCTTTGAGTCACCCACGAACACTGAAGCTTTCTTT
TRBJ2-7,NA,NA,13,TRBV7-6,CASSLLREYEQYF,TGTGCCAGCAGCTTACTCAGGGAGTACGAGCAGTACTTC
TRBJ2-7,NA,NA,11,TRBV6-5,CASSYISEQYF,TGTGCCAGCAGTTACATCTCCGAGCAGTACTTC
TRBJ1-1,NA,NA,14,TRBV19,CASSIGQAVTEAFF,TGTGCCAGTAGTATAGGACAGGCGGTGACTGAAGCTTTCTTT
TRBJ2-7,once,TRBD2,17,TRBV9,CASSAQSGTSYSYEQYF,TGTGCCAGCAGCGCACAGTCCGGGACTAGCTACTCCTACGAGCAGTACTTC
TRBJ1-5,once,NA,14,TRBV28,CASSLGTSNQPQHF,TGTGCCAGCAGTTTAGGGACATCTAATCAGCCCCAGCATTTT
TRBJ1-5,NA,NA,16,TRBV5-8,CASSALVGSSNQPQHF,TGTGCCAGCAGCGCCTTGGTCGGTTCGAGCAATCAGCCCCAGCATTTT
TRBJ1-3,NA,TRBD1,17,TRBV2,CASSEWEDRGTGNTIYF,TGTGCCAGCAGTGAATGGGAGGACAGGGGGACTGGAAACACCATATATTTT
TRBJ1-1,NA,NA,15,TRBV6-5,CASRAPEKALSEAFF,TGTGCCAGCAGAGCCCCCGAAAAAGCTCTTTCTGAAGCTTTCTTT
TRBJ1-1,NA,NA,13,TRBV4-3,CASSQDLGTEAFF,TGCGCCAGCAGCCAAGATTTAGGAACTGAAGCTTTCTTT
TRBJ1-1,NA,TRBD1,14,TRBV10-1,CASSPGTGSSEAFF,TGCGCCAGCAGTCCAGGGACAGGGAGCTCTGAAGCTTTCTTT
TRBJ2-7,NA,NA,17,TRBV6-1,CASSEGVVGWTGNEQYF,TGTGCCAGCAGTGAGGGGGTGGTGGGTTGGACGGGGAACGAGCAGTACTTC
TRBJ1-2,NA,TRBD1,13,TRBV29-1,CSVPSDRDPGYTF,TGCAGCGTTCCTTCCGACAGGGATCCTGGCTACACCTTC
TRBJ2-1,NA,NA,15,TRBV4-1,CASSPDQSSYNEQFF,TGCGCCAGCAGCCCCGACCAAAGCTCCTACAATGAGCAGTTCTTC
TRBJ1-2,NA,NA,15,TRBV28,CASSLPESDGYGYTF,TGTGCCAGCAGTTTGCCCGAGAGCGATGGGTATGGCTACACCTTC
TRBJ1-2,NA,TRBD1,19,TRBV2,CASIKGIGEQGTSDYGYTF,TGTGCCAGCATAAAGGGTATAGGGGAACAGGGGACCTCGGACTATGGCTACACCTTC
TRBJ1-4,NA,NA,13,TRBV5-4,CASSLSGDEKLFF,TGTGCCAGCAGCTTAAGTGGCGATGAAAAACTGTTTTTT
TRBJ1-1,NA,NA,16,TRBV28,CASSRIAGEAITEAFF,TGTGCCAGCAGTCGCATTGCAGGGGAGGCGATTACTGAAGCTTTCTTT
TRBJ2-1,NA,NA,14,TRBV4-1,CASSQVGGYNEQFF,TGCGCCAGCAGCCAAGTGGGCGGGTACAATGAGCAGTTCTTC
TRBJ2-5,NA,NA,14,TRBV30,CAWSVGAGRETQYF,TGTGCCTGGAGCGTGGGCGCGGGGCGAGAGACCCAGTACTTC
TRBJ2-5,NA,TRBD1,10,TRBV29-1,CSGTGETQYF,TGCAGCGGGACAGGAGAGACCCAGTACTTC
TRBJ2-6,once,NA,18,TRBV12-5,CASGLVLLSGSGANVLTF,TGTGCTAGTGGTTTGGTACTCTTGTCGGGGTCTGGGGCCAACGTCCTGACTTTC
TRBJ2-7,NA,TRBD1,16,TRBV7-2,CASSSTTGFFSYEQYF,TGTGCCAGCAGCTCCACGACAGGGTTTTTCTCCTACGAGCAGTACTTC
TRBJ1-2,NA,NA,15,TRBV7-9,CASSPSFVFNYGYTF,TGTGCCAGCAGTCCCTCCTTCGTCTTTAACTATGGCTACACCTTC
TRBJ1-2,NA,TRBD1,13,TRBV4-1,CASSQGDSYGYTF,TGCGCCAGCAGCCAAGGGGACAGCTATGGCTACACCTTC
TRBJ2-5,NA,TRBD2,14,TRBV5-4,CASSGSRGEETQYF,TGTGCCAGCAGCGGTTCCCGGGGGGAAGAGACCCAGTACTTC
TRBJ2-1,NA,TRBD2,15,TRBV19,CASSTSGGLYNEQFF,TGTGCCAGTAGTACTAGCGGGGGACTCTACAATGAGCAGTTCTTC
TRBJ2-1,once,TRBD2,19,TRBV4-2,CASSQDRSGGAPSYNEQFF,TGTGCCAGCAGCCAAGATCGAAGCGGGGGGGCCCCCTCCTACAATGAGCAGTTCTTC
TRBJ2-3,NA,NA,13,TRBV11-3,CASSGLAADTQYF,TGTGCCAGCAGCGGTCTGGCCGCAGATACGCAGTATTTT
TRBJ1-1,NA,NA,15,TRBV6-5,CASTQRSPMNTEAFF,TGTGCCAGCACACAACGTAGCCCTATGAACACTGAAGCTTTCTTT
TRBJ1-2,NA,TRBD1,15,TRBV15,CATSRDQGQGRGYTF,TGTGCCACCAGCAGAGATCAAGGACAGGGACGTGGCTACACCTTC
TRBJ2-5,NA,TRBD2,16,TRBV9,CASSVPGTSEEETQYF,TGTGCCAGCAGCGTACCTGGGACTAGCGAGGAAGAGACCCAGTACTTC
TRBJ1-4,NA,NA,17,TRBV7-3,CASSLCNRRVINEKLFF,TGTGCCAGCAGCTTATGCAACCGACGGGTTATTAATGAAAAACTGTTTTTT
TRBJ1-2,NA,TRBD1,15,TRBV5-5,CASSSGTGSSYGYTF,TGTGCCAGCAGCTCCGGGACAGGGTCTTCCTATGGCTACACCTTC
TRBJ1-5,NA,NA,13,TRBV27,CASSPTGNQPQHF,TGTGCCAGCAGTCCAACAGGGAATCAGCCCCAGCATTTT
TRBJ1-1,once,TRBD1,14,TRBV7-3,CASSPGTVNTEAFF,TGTGCCAGCAGCCCCGGGACAGTGAACACTGAAGCTTTCTTT